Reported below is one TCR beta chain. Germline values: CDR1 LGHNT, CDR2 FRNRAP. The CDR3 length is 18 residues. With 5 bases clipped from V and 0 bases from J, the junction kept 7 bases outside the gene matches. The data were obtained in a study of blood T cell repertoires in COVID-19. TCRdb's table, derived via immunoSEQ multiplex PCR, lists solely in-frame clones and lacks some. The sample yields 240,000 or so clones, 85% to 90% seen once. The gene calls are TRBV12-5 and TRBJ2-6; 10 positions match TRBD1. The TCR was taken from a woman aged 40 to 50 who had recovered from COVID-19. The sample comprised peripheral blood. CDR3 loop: CASGQWTGGTSGANVLTF. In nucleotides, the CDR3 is TGTGCTAGTGGTCAGTGGACAGGGGGGACCTCTGGGGCCAACGTCCTGACTTTC.